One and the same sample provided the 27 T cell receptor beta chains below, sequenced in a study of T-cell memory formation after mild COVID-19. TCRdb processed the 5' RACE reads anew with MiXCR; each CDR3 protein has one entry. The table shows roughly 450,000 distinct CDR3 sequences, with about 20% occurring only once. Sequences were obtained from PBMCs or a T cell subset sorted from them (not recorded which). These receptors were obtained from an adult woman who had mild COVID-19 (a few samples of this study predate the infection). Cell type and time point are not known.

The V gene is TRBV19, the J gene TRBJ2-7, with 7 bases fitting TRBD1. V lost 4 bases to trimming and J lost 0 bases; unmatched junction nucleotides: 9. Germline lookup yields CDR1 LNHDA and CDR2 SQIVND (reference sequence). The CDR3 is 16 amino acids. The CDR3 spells CASSRTAGTASYEQYF. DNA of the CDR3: TGTGCCAGTAGTAGGACCGCCGGGACAGCCTCCTACGAGCAGTACTTC.

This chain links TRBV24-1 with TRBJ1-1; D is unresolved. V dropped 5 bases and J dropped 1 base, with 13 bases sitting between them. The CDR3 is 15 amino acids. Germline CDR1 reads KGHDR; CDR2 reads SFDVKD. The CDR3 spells CATSVSSGPNTEAFF. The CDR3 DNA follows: TGTGCCACCAGTGTGTCTAGCGGGCCGAACACTGAAGCTTTCTTT.

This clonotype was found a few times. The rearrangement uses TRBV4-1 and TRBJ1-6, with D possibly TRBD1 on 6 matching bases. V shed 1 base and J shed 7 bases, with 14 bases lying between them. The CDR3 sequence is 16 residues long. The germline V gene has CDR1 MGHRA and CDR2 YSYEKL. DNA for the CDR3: TGCGCCAGCAGCCAAGCGGTTTACAGGGAGAATTCACCCCTCCACTTT. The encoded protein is CASSQAVYRENSPLHF.

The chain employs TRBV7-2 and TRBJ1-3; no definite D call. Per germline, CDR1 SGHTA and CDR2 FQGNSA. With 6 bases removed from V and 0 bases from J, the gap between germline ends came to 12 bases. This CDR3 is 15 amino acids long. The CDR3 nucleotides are TGTGCCAGCAGTCTGGACCGCCTCTCTGGAAACACCATATATTTT. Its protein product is CASSLDRLSGNTIYF.

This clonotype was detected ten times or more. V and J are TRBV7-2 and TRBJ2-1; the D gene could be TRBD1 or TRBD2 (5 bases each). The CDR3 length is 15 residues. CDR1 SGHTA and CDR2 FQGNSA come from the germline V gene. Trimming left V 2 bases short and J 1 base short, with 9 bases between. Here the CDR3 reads CASSLLGVSYNEQFF. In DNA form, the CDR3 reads TGTGCCAGCAGCTTATTGGGGGTTTCCTACAATGAGCAGTTCTTC.

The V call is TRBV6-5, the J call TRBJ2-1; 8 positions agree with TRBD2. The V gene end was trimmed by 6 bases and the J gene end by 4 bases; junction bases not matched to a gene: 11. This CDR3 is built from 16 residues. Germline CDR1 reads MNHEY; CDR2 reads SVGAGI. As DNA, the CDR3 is TGTGCCAGCAGCCGGGCGGGGGGAGCAAATTACAATGAGCAGTTCTTC. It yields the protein CASSRAGGANYNEQFF.

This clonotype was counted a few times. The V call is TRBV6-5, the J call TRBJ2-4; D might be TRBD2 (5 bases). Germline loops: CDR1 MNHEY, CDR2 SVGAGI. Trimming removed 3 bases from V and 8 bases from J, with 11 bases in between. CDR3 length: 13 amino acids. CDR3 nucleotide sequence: TGTGCCAGCAGTTATTCCGGGGTTGACATTCAGTACTTC. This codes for CASSYSGVDIQYF.

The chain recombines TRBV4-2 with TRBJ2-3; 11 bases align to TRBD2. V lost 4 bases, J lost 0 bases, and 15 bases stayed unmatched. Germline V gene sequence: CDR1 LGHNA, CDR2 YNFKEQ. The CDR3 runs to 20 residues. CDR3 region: CASSLHPSGGSPSSTDTQYF. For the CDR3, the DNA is TGTGCCAGCAGCCTCCACCCTAGCGGGGGGTCTCCTTCTAGCACAGATACGCAGTATTTT.

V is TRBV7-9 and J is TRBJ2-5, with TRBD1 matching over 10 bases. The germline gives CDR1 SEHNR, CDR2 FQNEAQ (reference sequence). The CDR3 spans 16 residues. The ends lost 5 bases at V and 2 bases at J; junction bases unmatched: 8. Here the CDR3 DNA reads TGTGCCAGCAGCGCGAAGACAGGGGGCGATCAAGAGACCCAGTACTTC. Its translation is CASSAKTGGDQETQYF.

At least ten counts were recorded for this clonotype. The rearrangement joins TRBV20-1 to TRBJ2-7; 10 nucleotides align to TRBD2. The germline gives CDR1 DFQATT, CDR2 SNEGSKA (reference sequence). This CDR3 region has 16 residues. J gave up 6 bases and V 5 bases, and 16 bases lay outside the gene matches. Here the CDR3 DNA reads TGCAGTGCTGGCATGGGAATGGAGCGGGGGGGCCGCGAGCAGTACTTC. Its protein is CSAGMGMERGGREQYF.

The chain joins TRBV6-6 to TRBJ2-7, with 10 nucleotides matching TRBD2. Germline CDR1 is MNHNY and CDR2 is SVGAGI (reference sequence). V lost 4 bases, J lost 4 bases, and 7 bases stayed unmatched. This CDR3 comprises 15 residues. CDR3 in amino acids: CASSSRTSGRYEQYF. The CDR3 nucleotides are TGTGCCAGCAGTTCCCGGACTAGCGGACGATACGAGCAGTACTTC.

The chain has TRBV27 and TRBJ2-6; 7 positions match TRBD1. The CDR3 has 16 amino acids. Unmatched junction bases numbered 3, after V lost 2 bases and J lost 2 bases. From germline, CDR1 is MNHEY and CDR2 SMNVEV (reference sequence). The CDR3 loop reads CASSLQGQAGANVLTF. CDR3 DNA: TGTGCCAGCAGTTTACAAGGACAGGCTGGGGCCAACGTCCTGACTTTC.

The CDR3 sequence: CASSLGGDGSEQFF. The CDR3 coding sequence is TGTGCCAGCAGCTTAGGAGGGGACGGATCAGAGCAGTTCTTC. The chain is built from TRBV7-2 and TRBJ2-1; D assignment may be TRBD1 or TRBD2 (5 bases each). V was trimmed by 1 base and J by 10 bases, leaving 14 bases between them. This CDR3 region has 14 residues. In germline, CDR1 is SGHTA, CDR2 FQGNSA.

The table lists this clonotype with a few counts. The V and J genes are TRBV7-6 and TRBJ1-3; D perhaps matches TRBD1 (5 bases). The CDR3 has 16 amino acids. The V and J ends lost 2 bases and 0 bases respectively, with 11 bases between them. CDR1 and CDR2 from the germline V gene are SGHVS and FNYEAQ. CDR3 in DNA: TGTGCCAGCAGCTTAATGGGACCTAACTCTGGAAACACCATATATTTT. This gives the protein CASSLMGPNSGNTIYF.

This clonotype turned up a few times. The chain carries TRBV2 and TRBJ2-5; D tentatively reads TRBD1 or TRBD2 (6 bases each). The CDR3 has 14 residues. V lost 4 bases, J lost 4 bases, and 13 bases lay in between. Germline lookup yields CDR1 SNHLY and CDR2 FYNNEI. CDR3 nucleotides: TGTGCCAGCAGTGCCTGGGGGGCGGGAGAGACCCAGTACTTC. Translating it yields CASSAWGAGETQYF.

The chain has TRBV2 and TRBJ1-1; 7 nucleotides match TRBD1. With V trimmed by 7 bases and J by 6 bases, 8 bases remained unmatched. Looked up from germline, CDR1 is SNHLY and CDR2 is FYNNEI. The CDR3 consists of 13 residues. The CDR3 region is CASTPDRAAEAFF. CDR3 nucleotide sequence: TGTGCCAGCACCCCCGACAGGGCCGCTGAAGCTTTCTTT.

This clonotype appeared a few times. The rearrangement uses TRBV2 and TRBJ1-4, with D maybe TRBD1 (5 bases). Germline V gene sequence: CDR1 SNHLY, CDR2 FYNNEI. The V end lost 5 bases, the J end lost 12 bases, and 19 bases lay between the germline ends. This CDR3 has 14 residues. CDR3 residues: CASSTGIGAPELFF. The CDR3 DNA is TGTGCCAGCAGTACAGGAATCGGAGCGCCGGAACTGTTTTTT.

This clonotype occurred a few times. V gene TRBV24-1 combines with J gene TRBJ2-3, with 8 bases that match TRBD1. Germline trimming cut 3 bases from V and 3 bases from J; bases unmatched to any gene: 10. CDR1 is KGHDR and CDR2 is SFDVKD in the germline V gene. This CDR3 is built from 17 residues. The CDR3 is CATSDPRTGLATDTQYF. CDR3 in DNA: TGTGCCACCAGTGATCCAAGGACAGGGCTGGCAACAGATACGCAGTATTTT.

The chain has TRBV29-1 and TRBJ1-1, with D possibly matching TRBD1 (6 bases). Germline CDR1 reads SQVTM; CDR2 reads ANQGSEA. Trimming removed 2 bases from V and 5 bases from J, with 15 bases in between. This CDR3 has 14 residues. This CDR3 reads CSVENRAEGTEAFF. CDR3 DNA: TGCAGCGTTGAAAACAGGGCGGAGGGGACTGAAGCTTTCTTT.

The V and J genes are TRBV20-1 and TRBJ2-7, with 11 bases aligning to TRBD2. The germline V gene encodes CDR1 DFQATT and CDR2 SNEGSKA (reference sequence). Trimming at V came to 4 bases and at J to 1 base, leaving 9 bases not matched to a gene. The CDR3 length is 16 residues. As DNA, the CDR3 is TGCAGTGCTATGGGACTAGCGGAATATGCATCCTACGAGCAGTACTTC. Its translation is CSAMGLAEYASYEQYF.

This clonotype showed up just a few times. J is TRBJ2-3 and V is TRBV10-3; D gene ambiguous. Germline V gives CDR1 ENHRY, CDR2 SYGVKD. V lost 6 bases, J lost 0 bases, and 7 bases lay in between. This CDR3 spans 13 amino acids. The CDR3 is CAIRGRSTDTQYF. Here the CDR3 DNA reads TGTGCCATCAGAGGGCGAAGCACAGATACGCAGTATTTT.

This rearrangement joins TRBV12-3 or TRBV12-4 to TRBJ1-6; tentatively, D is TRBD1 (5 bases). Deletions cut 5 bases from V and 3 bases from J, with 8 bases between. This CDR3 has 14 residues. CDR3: CASSQDSYNSPLHF. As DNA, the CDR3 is TGTGCCAGCAGTCAAGACAGCTATAATTCACCCCTCCACTTT.

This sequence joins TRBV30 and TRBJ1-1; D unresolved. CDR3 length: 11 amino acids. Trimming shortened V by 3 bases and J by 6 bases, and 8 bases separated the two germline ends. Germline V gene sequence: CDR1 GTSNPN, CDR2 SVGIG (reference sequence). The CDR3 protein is CAWSQSPEAFF. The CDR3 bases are TGTGCCTGGAGCCAGAGCCCTGAAGCTTTCTTT. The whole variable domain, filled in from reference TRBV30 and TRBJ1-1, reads SQTIHQWPATLVQPVGSPLSLECTVEGTSNPNLYWYRQAAGRGLQLLFYSVGIGQISSEVPQNLSASRPQDRQFILSSKKLLLSDSGFYLCAWSQSPEAFFGQGTRLTVV.

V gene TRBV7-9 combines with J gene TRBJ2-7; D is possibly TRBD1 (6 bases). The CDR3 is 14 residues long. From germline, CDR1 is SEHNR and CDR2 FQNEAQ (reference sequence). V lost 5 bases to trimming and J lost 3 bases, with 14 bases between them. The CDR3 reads CASSPRTARYEQYF. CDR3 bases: TGTGCCAGCAGCCCTCGGACAGCTCGCTACGAGCAGTACTTC.

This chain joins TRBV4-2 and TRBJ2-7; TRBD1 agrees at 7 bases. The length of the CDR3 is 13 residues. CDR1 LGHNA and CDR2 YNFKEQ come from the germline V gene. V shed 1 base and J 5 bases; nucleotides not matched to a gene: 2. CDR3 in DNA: TGTGCCAGCAGCCAAGCAACAGGGGACGAGCAGTACTTC. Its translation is CASSQATGDEQYF.

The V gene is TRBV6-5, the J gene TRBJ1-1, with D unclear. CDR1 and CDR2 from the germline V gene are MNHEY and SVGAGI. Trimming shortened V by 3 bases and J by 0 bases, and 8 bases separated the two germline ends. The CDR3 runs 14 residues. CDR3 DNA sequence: TGTGCCAGCAGTTATGACCAGTTGAACACTGAAGCTTTCTTT. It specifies CASSYDQLNTEAFF.

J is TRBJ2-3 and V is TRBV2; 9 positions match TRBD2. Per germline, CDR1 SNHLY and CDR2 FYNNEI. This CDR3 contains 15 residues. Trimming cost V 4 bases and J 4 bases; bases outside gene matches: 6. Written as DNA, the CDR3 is TGTGCCAGCAGTGGACTCCTAGCGGGGCCAGATACGCAGTATTTT. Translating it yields CASSGLLAGPDTQYF.